The 11 T cell receptor beta chains below were found in one sample sequenced in a study of identical twins. TCRdb called the 5' RACE reads again in MiXCR, with one record for every CDR3 protein. The sample holds around 470,000 distinct CDR3 sequences, 13% to 15% seen once. The sample was also reused in another study, on yellow fever vaccine responses in identical twins.

The sequencing sample was made of CD4+ T cells sorted from blood. The receptors here all came from a young woman in good health.

This clonotype was seen at least ten times. CDR3 DNA: TGTGCCAGCAGTTACGGACAAGAGACCCAGTACTTC. It codes for CASSYGQETQYF. This chain uses TRBV12-3 or TRBV12-4 with TRBJ2-5; D not certain. Trimming shortened V by 4 bases and J by 2 bases, and 5 bases separated the two germline ends. This CDR3 region has 12 residues.

The genes are TRBV20-1 and TRBJ1-6, with TRBD1 matching over 7 bases. From germline, CDR1 is DFQATT and CDR2 SNEGSKA (reference sequence). Unmatched junction bases numbered 6, after V lost 1 base and J lost 9 bases. There are 14 residues in the CDR3. This chain's CDR3 is CSARVTGQASPLHF. The CDR3 bases are TGCAGTGCTAGAGTAACCGGACAGGCTTCACCCCTCCACTTT.

In its sample, this clonotype was seen a few times. The CDR3 reads CSARSLAAFYEQYF. As DNA, the CDR3 is TGCAGTGCTAGAAGTCTAGCAGCCTTCTACGAGCAGTACTTC. This sequence joins TRBV20-1 and TRBJ2-7, with D perhaps matching TRBD2 (5 bases). Trimming took 2 bases from V and 3 from J, leaving 14 bases between them. The CDR3 is made up of 14 amino acids. From germline, CDR1 is DFQATT and CDR2 SNEGSKA (reference sequence).

This clonotype was observed many times. The chain has TRBV6-5 and TRBJ2-7; D gene uncertain. The V and J ends lost 6 bases and 7 bases respectively, with 13 bases between them. This CDR3 region has 12 residues. CDR1 is MNHEY, CDR2 SVGAGI, per germline. The CDR3 is CASRENAKEQYF. Here the CDR3 DNA reads TGTGCCAGCAGAGAGAATGCTAAGGAGCAGTACTTC.

This clonotype was seen a handful of times. V usage is TRBV5-1 and J usage is TRBJ2-4; either TRBD1 or TRBD2 may fit D (5 bases each). The ends were cut back, 3 bases at V and 2 bases at J, with 12 bases in the middle. The CDR3 totals 15 residues. The germline V gene has CDR1 SGHRS and CDR2 YFSETQ. CDR3 protein: CASSSSWGSKNIQYF. The DNA for the CDR3 is TGCGCCAGCAGCTCCTCTTGGGGGTCCAAAAACATTCAGTACTTC.

This clonotype was seen only a few times. The chain has TRBV29-1 and TRBJ2-5; D is uncertain. The V gene lost 4 bases and the J gene lost 3 bases, with 9 bases spanning the gap. The CDR3 totals 12 residues. Germline V gene lookup returns CDR1 SQVTM and CDR2 ANQGSEA. CDR3 sequence reads: CSVASGKETQYF. For the CDR3, the DNA is TGCAGCGTTGCTTCTGGGAAAGAGACCCAGTACTTC.

The chain employs TRBV9 and TRBJ2-7; D is perhaps TRBD2 (6 bases). This CDR3 has 15 residues. Germline V CDR1 and CDR2: SGDLS, YYNGEE. The ends were cut back, 0 bases at V and 5 bases at J, with 15 bases in the middle. The DNA for the CDR3 is TGTGCCAGCAGCGTAGAACTAGCTAGGGTCCACGAGCAGTACTTC. This translates into CASSVELARVHEQYF.

The chain joins TRBV5-6 to TRBJ2-3; maybe TRBD1 (6 bases). The CDR3 contains 15 residues. Germline CDR1 is SGHDT and CDR2 is YYEEEE. The germline V and J ends were trimmed by 0 bases and 2 bases, with 10 bases remaining between them. The CDR3 DNA follows: TGTGCCAGCAGCTTGGTCAACAGGGACACAGATACGCAGTATTTT. This translates into CASSLVNRDTDTQYF. Using reference TRBV5-6 and TRBJ2-3 for the parts outside the CDR3, the full variable domain is DAGVTQSPTHLIKTRGQQVTLRCSPKSGHDTVSWYQQALGQGPQFIFQYYEEEERQRGNFPDRFSGHQFPNYSSELNVNALLLGDSALYLCASSLVNRDTDTQYFGPGTRLTVL.

This clonotype was seen only a few times. The CDR3 DNA sequence: TGTGCCAGCAGCCTCGGACTAGAAGCGGAGACCCAGTACTTC. Translating gives CASSLGLEAETQYF. The chain uses TRBV4-2 and TRBJ2-5, with 7 bases that match TRBD2. This CDR3 region has 14 residues. V shed 4 bases and J 5 bases; nucleotides not matched to a gene: 7. The germline CDR1 and CDR2 sequences are LGHNA and YNFKEQ.

At least ten counts were recorded for this clonotype. A junction end diverges from the germline sequence, so it may reflect a read error. This chain links TRBV7-2 with TRBJ2-3; D gene unclear. From germline, CDR1 is SGHTA and CDR2 FQGNSA. The CDR3 runs 14 residues. The CDR3 DNA reads TGTGCCAGCAGTTTAGCAGGCCCCACAGATACGCAGTATTTT. Its protein is CASSLAGPTDTQYF.

This rearrangement joins TRBV29-1 to TRBJ2-5; TRBD1 matches 10 bases. The CDR3 spans 12 residues. V lost 6 bases, J lost 4 bases, and 2 bases stayed unmatched. Looked up from germline, CDR1 is SQVTM and CDR2 is ANQGSEA. The CDR3 sequence is CSVTGGLETQYF. Written as DNA, the CDR3 is TGCAGCGTGACAGGGGGCTTAGAGACCCAGTACTTC.